This T cell receptor (beta chain) was documented in a study of blood T cell repertoires in COVID-19. Study overall: Researchers got acute and convalescent COVID-19 samples from the United States, Italy and Spain. PBMCs, B-cell-depleted T cells, or T cells provided the cDNA or gDNA that made up the material.

From germline, CDR1 is LGHDT and CDR2 YNNKEL (reference sequence). The CDR3 is 16 amino acids. The V end was cut by 5 bases, the J end by 0 bases, with 17 bases between. In the authors' methods: Nucleated cell number was recorded as an estimate derived from reference gene primer amplification. Profiling relied on immunoSEQ multiplex PCR, and the TCRdb table lists in-frame clones only, not all of them. V and J calls and clone size are those listed in that table; D and trimming were worked out from the DNA. Among roughly 240,000 clones listed, 65% to 90% were seen once. This clone came up once. The gene calls are TRBV3-1 (or the pseudogene TRBV3-2) and TRBJ2-7; D is possibly TRBD2 (5 bases). This TCR came from a woman in her 70s with acute or convalescent COVID-19. Sample: peripheral blood. The CDR3 DNA reads TGTGCCAGCAGCTCCCAGCGGACGGGGATCTCCTACGAGCAGTACTTC. It yields the protein CASSSQRTGISYEQYF.